The 2 T cell receptor beta chains reported below all come from one sample, sequenced in a study of metastatic and nonmetastatic thyroid tumors. TCRdb re-called the PCR reads via MiXCR. The sample gives 22,000 or so clones, roughly a sixth of which show up once; approximately 35% is in the top ten. None of the patients had undergone any treatment ahead of thyroid surgery. Sequencing was done on a sample of blood. These TCRs come from a female donor with papillary thyroid cancer or a benign thyroid nodule (not recorded which). Some clones in this sample may be carry-over from other donors' samples.

This clone was observed at least ten times. The chain recombines TRBV28 with TRBJ2-1; D unresolved. The ends were cut back, 3 bases at V and 6 bases at J, with 0 bases in the middle. CDR3 length: 10 amino acids. Germline loops: CDR1 MDHEN, CDR2 SYDVKM. DNA of the CDR3: TGTGCCAGCAGTTTCAATGAGCAGTTCTTC. Residues: CASSFNEQFF.

Comment on this clone: At one end the junction does not follow the germline gene, possibly because of a read error. V gene TRBV7-9 combines with J gene TRBJ2-2; 10 bases are shared with TRBD1. CDR3 length equals 15 residues. Germline V gives CDR1 SEHNR, CDR2 FQNEAQ (reference sequence). The CDR3 region is CASRPGQGYTGELFF. CDR3 in DNA: TGTGCGAGCAGACCGGGACAGGGGTACACCGGGGAGCTGTTTTTT. The whole variable domain, filled in from reference TRBV7-9 and TRBJ2-2, reads DTGVSQNPRHKITKRGQNVTFRCDPISEHNRLYWYRQTLGQGPEFLTYFQNEAQLEKSRLLSDRFSAERPKGSFSTLEIQRTEQGDSAMYLCASRPGQGYTGELFFGEGSRLTVL.